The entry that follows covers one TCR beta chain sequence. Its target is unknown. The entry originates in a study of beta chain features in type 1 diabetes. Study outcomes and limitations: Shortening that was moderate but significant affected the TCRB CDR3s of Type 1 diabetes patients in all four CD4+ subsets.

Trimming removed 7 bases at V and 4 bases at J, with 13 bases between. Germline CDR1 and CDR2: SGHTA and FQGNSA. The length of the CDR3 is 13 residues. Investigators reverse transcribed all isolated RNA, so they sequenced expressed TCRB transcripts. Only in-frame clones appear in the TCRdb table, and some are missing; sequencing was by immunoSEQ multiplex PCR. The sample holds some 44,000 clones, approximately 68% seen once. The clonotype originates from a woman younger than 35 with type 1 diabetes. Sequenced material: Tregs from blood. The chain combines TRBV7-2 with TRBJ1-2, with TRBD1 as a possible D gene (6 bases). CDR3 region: CASTQGGSYGYTF. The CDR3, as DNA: TGTGCCAGCACCCAAGGGGGTTCCTATGGCTACACCTTC.